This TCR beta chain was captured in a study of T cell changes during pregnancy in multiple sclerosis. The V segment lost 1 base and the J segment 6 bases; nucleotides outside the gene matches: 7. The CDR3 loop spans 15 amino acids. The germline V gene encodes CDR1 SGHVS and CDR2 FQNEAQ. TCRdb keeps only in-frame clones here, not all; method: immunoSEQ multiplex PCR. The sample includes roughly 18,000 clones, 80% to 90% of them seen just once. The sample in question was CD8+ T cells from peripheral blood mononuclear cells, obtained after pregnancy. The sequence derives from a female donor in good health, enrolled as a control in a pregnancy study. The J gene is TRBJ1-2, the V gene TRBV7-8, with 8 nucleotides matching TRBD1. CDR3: CASSLEDRVVHGYTF. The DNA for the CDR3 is TGTGCCAGCAGCTTAGAGGACAGGGTCGTTCATGGCTACACCTTC.